The 26 T cell receptor beta chains below were found in one sample sequenced in a study of shared clonotypes between healthy human individuals. This table comes from immunoSEQ multiplex PCR, and its TCRdb copy is limited to in-frame clones, with some not included. This sample has 2 million to 2.5 million clones; around 95% occur once, and the top ten carry over 0.1%. The sequencing input was naive CD4+ T cells sorted from blood. Subset: CD45RA+ positively selected. These receptors came from a man aged 18-30 years in good health.

V is TRBV21-1 and J is TRBJ2-3; the table's TRBD1 call for D was not verified on the DNA. TRBV21-1 is an annotated pseudogene. This CDR3 comprises 16 residues. Here the CDR3 reads CASSKGGASSTDTQYF. The DNA of the CDR3 is TGTGCCAGCAGCAAAGGTGGGGCGTCTAGCACAGATACGCAGTATTTT.

J is TRBJ1-3 and V is TRBV5-1, with D possibly matching TRBD1 (6 bases). The ends were cut back, 0 bases at V and 0 bases at J, with 16 bases in the middle. Germline CDR1 SGHRS, CDR2 YFSETQ. This CDR3 is built from 18 residues. This chain's CDR3 is CASSLDGPGALSGNTIYF. DNA for the CDR3: TGCGCCAGCAGCTTGGACGGCCCAGGGGCCCTCTCTGGAAACACCATATATTTT. The full variable domain, in which reference TRBV5-1 and TRBJ1-3 provide the parts outside the CDR3, is KAGVTQTPRYLIKTRGQQVTLSCSPISGHRSVSWYQQTPGQGLQFLFEYFSETQRNKGNFPGRFSGRQFSNSRSEMNVSTLELGDSALYLCASSLDGPGALSGNTIYFGEGSWLTVV.

In DNA, the CDR3 is TGTGCCAGCAGTTTTTCGAGCGGACGGCGGGAGCAGTACTTC. It encodes CASSFSSGRREQYF. The rearrangement joins TRBV27 to TRBJ2-7; D possibly corresponds to TRBD2 (5 bases). V gave up 3 bases and J gave up 7 bases, with 16 bases separating them. The CDR3 length is 14 residues. Germline CDR1 is MNHEY and CDR2 is SMNVEV (reference sequence).

This chain connects TRBV7-9 to TRBJ2-7; 7 nucleotides line up with TRBD2. This CDR3 comprises 13 residues. With V trimmed by 5 bases and J by 9 bases, 10 bases remained unmatched. CDR1 is SEHNR and CDR2 is FQNEAQ in the germline V gene (reference sequence). CDR3 in amino acids: CASSLGLAAWQYF. The CDR3 region has the DNA TGTGCCAGCAGCCTCGGTCTAGCGGCGTGGCAGTACTTC.

The V and J genes are TRBV2 and TRBJ1-2, with 7 bases matching TRBD1. V shed 0 bases and J 4 bases; nucleotides not matched to a gene: 2. The germline gives CDR1 SNHLY, CDR2 FYNNEI. This CDR3 is built from 14 residues. The CDR3 here is CASSEAGGPYGYTF. In DNA, the CDR3 is TGTGCCAGCAGTGAAGCAGGGGGCCCCTATGGCTACACCTTC.

The chain links TRBV19 to TRBJ2-5, with D possibly matching TRBD1 (6 bases). Germline V gene lookup returns CDR1 LNHDA and CDR2 SQIVND (reference sequence). There are 14 residues in the CDR3. V was shortened by 7 bases and J by 1 base, with 13 bases between the two germline ends. CDR3 in amino acids: CASNTQGSQETQYF. The DNA of the CDR3 is TGTGCCAGTAATACACAGGGAAGCCAAGAGACCCAGTACTTC. Looking up the rest from reference TRBV19 and TRBJ2-5 gives the full variable domain: DGGITQSPKYLFRKEGQNVTLSCEQNLNHDAMYWYRQDPGQGLRLIYYSQIVNDFQKGDIAEGYSVSREKKESFPLTVTSAQKNPTAFYLCASNTQGSQETQYFGPGTRLLVL.

The rearrangement uses TRBV4-1 and TRBJ2-7; perhaps D is TRBD1 or TRBD2 (6 bases each). V dropped 1 base and J dropped 2 bases, with 12 bases sitting between them. The germline CDR1 and CDR2 sequences are MGHRA and YSYEKL. There are 15 residues in the CDR3. The CDR3 nucleotides read TGCGCCAGCAGCCAAGGGACTACAGGGCCCTACGAGCAGTACTTC. Translated: CASSQGTTGPYEQYF.

This chain connects TRBV5-6 to TRBJ2-2, with TRBD1 identical over 8 bases. V shed 4 bases and J 3 bases; nucleotides not matched to a gene: 5. Germline V CDR1 and CDR2: SGHDT, YYEEEE. The CDR3 extends over 15 amino acids. The CDR3 DNA sequence: TGTGCCAGCAGCGGGACAGGCTCTTACACCGGGGAGCTGTTTTTT. Its translation: CASSGTGSYTGELFF.

This clone was seen once. The chain uses TRBV19 and TRBJ1-5; TRBD1 matches at 10 bases. CDR1 is LNHDA and CDR2 is SQIVND in the germline V gene (reference sequence). This CDR3 spans 17 amino acids. J gave up 3 bases and V 10 bases, and 15 bases lay outside the gene matches. The CDR3 DNA is TGTGCCACCACGAGGGGGACCGGGACAGGGGACAATCAGCCCCAGCATTTT. This sequence encodes CATTRGTGTGDNQPQHF.

This clone showed up just once. Distinct nucleotide sequences in the sample also encode this CDR3. The CDR3 DNA reads as TGTGCCTGGACAGCTAACTATGGCTACACCTTC. Its translation: CAWTANYGYTF. V is TRBV30 and J is TRBJ1-2; unclear D gene. The CDR3 has 11 residues. CDR1 and CDR2 from the germline V gene are GTSNPN and SVGIG (reference sequence). The V gene lost 4 bases and the J gene lost 0 bases, with 3 bases spanning the gap.

CDR3 DNA sequence: TGTGCCAGCAGTTTATCAGGACTTCTCGAGCAGTACTTC. Its translation is CASSLSGLLEQYF. This chain links TRBV28 with TRBJ2-7, with D possibly being TRBD2 (5 bases). V was clipped by 1 base and J by 6 bases, with 10 bases between them. Per germline, CDR1 MDHEN and CDR2 SYDVKM. This CDR3 spans 13 amino acids.

V gene TRBV7-9 combines with J gene TRBJ2-3, with D possibly being TRBD2 (5 bases). The CDR3 is 15 amino acids. The germline V gene encodes CDR1 SEHNR and CDR2 FQNEAQ (reference sequence). V was shortened by 2 bases and J by 3 bases, with 12 bases between the two germline ends. The CDR3 nucleotides read TGTGCCAGCAGCTTATTGAGAATAGCGACAGATACGCAGTATTTT. This sequence encodes CASSLLRIATDTQYF. Together with reference TRBV7-9 and TRBJ2-3, the CDR3 gives the full variable domain: DTGVSQNPRHKITKRGQNVTFRCDPISEHNRLYWYRQTLGQGPEFLTYFQNEAQLEKSRLLSDRFSAERPKGSFSTLEIQRTEQGDSAMYLCASSLLRIATDTQYFGPGTRLTVL.

The rearrangement uses TRBV5-1 and TRBJ2-5, with unresolved D. V dropped 0 bases and J dropped 4 bases, with 4 bases sitting between them. Germline values: CDR1 SGHRS, CDR2 YFSETQ. This CDR3 is built from 12 residues. Here the CDR3 DNA reads TGCGCCAGCAGCTTGGATTCAGAGACCCAGTACTTC. Translated: CASSLDSETQYF.

V and J are TRBV27 and TRBJ2-3, with TRBD2 identical over 10 bases. The CDR3 runs to 15 residues. CDR1 and CDR2 from the germline V gene are MNHEY and SMNVEV (reference sequence). After removal of 6 bases from V and 7 bases from J, the junction contained 10 bases not matched to a gene. The CDR3: CASSRPGLASNTQYF. As DNA, the CDR3 is TGTGCCAGCAGCCGGCCGGGACTAGCGTCAAATACGCAGTATTTT.

V usage is TRBV6-4 and J usage is TRBJ2-3; D is unclear. CDR3 length equals 14 residues. Per germline, CDR1 MRHNA and CDR2 SNTAGT. V was shortened by 7 bases and J by 0 bases, with 11 bases between the two germline ends. CDR3 protein: CASKYPHSTDTQYF. The CDR3 bases are TGTGCCAGCAAATATCCCCATAGCACAGATACGCAGTATTTT.

The chain carries TRBV6-6 and TRBJ2-7, with D perhaps TRBD1 (6 bases). Germline assignment: CDR1 MNHNY and CDR2 SVGAGI (reference sequence). The CDR3 covers 15 residues. V was shortened by 3 bases and J by 1 base, with 13 bases between the two germline ends. The CDR3: CASSYGGVGSYEQYF. DNA for the CDR3: TGTGCCAGCAGTTATGGGGGCGTAGGGTCCTACGAGCAGTACTTC.

J is TRBJ2-1 and V is TRBV23-1; a possible D gene is TRBD1 (7 bases). TRBV23-1 is an ORF; its function is uncertain. Trimming shortened V by 4 bases and J by 0 bases, and 16 bases separated the two germline ends. CDR3 size: 17 residues. In nucleotides, the CDR3 is TGCGCCAGCAGTCTAACTACGGGGGACAGCTCCTACAATGAGCAGTTCTTC. Residues: CASSLTTGDSSYNEQFF.

The chain uses TRBV30 and TRBJ1-1; 7 bases map to TRBD1. CDR3 length: 13 amino acids. The V gene's germline CDR1 is GTSNPN and CDR2 SVGIG (reference sequence). The trim removed 2 bases at V and 6 bases at J, leaving 6 bases unmatched. CDR3 amino acids: CAWSYTTGAEAFF. CDR3 bases: TGTGCCTGGAGTTACACCACAGGGGCTGAAGCTTTCTTT.

The rearrangement joins TRBV9 to TRBJ1-3, with D hard to call. CDR3 length: 16 residues. The V gene's germline CDR1 is SGDLS and CDR2 YYNGEE. V was pared by 3 bases and J by 0 bases, with 13 bases between. CDR3 DNA sequence: TGTGCCAGCAGCGGATCCGAACTTAGCTCTGGAAACACCATATATTTT. Translated: CASSGSELSSGNTIYF.

This clone was counted a single time. In nucleotides, the CDR3 is TGCGCCAGCAGCTTGGTAGACGGCTTTTACACAGATACGCAGTATTTT. Residues: CASSLVDGFYTDTQYF. The genes are TRBV5-1 and TRBJ2-3; the D is unclear. The CDR3 is 16 amino acids. Trimming shortened V by 0 bases and J by 2 bases, and 13 bases separated the two germline ends. The germline V gene has CDR1 SGHRS and CDR2 YFSETQ. Variable domain in full (rest from reference TRBV5-1 and TRBJ2-3): KAGVTQTPRYLIKTRGQQVTLSCSPISGHRSVSWYQQTPGQGLQFLFEYFSETQRNKGNFPGRFSGRQFSNSRSEMNVSTLELGDSALYLCASSLVDGFYTDTQYFGPGTRLTVL.

CDR3 residues: CASSIQQTGNYGYTF. Written as DNA, the CDR3 is TGTGCCAGTAGTATTCAACAGACAGGCAACTATGGCTACACCTTC. The chain recombines TRBV19 with TRBJ1-2; possible D gene TRBD1, 6 bases. Between the trimmed V and J ends, which lost 3 bases and 2 bases, there was a span of 13 bases. From germline, CDR1 is LNHDA and CDR2 SQIVND (reference sequence). The CDR3 is made up of 15 amino acids.

This chain links TRBV14 with TRBJ2-1; 11 bases match TRBD2. The V segment lost 3 bases and the J segment 5 bases; nucleotides outside the gene matches: 3. Germline CDR1 reads SGHDN; CDR2 reads FVKESK. The CDR3 covers 15 residues. The CDR3 reads CASSQGLAVNNEQFF. CDR3 coding DNA: TGTGCCAGCAGCCAGGGACTAGCGGTCAACAATGAGCAGTTCTTC.

This chain links TRBV11-3 with TRBJ2-2; D is undetermined. Germline CDR1 reads SGHNT; CDR2 reads YENEEA. This CDR3 region has 15 residues. Trimming removed 3 bases at V and 7 bases at J, with 15 bases between. CDR3 in DNA: TGTGCCAGCAGCTTGTCTGCTATTGGCAACGGGGAGCTGTTTTTT. Translated: CASSLSAIGNGELFF.

CDR3 in amino acids: CASSLDPTSTDTQYF. The CDR3, as DNA: TGTGCCAGCAGCTTAGATCCGACTAGCACAGATACGCAGTATTTT. V and J are TRBV5-5 and TRBJ2-3, with D hard to call. CDR3 size: 15 residues. The germline V gene has CDR1 SGHKS and CDR2 YYEKEE (reference sequence). V lost 2 bases to trimming and J lost 0 bases, with 10 bases between them.

V and J are TRBV29-1 and TRBJ1-4; D uncertain. The CDR3 sequence is 11 residues long. The ends were cut back, 2 bases at V and 7 bases at J, with 5 bases in the middle. CDR1 is SQVTM and CDR2 is ANQGSEA in the germline V gene. The DNA for the CDR3 is TGCAGCGTTGAAACTCGTGAAAAACTGTTTTTT. It is translated as CSVETREKLFF. The full variable domain, with the rest looked up from reference TRBV29-1 and TRBJ1-4, is SAVISQKPSRDICQRGTSLTIQCQVDSQVTMMFWYRQQPGQSLTLIATANQGSEATYESGFVIDKFPISRPNLTFSTLTVSNMSPEDSSIYLCSVETREKLFFGSGTQLSVL.

Points on this clone: The sample carries other DNA sequences with the same CDR3. This chain connects TRBV18 to TRBJ1-2; no reliable D call. CDR3 length: 12 residues. The ends were cut back, 3 bases at V and 5 bases at J, with 7 bases in the middle. Germline CDR1 reads KGHSH; CDR2 reads LQKENI. CDR3 in amino acids: CASSPDGYGYTF. The CDR3 DNA sequence: TGTGCCAGCTCACCTGATGGGTATGGCTACACCTTC.